The 7 T cell receptor beta chains below come from one sample, sequenced in a study of OX40 agonist ivuxolimab in advanced cancers. Assay used: immunoSEQ multiplex PCR; TCRdb lists only in-frame clones, some missing. The sample includes 70,000 to 95,000 clones, 80% to 90% of them seen just once. Sequenced material: CD4+ or CD8+ T cells sorted from blood, taken in a trial of the OX40 agonist ivuxolimab. These TCRs come from an adult with an advanced solid tumor such as melanoma, head and neck, liver or kidney cancer.

In this sample, this clone turned up once. This chain links TRBV4-1 with TRBJ2-7, with TRBD1 identical over 7 bases. CDR1 and CDR2 (germline): MGHRA, YSYEKL. There are 14 residues in the CDR3. Trimming removed 6 bases from V and 4 bases from J; junction bases left unmatched: 9. CDR3 nucleotides: TGCGCCAGCAGTCCCCCGGGACAGAGGTACGAGCAGTACTTC. It encodes CASSPPGQRYEQYF.

In this sample, this clone turned up a few times. The gene calls are TRBV28 and TRBJ1-2, with a tentative D call TRBD1 (5 bases). The CDR3 spans 13 residues. V was clipped by 8 bases and J by 4 bases, with 14 bases between them. Germline V gene data show CDR1 as MDHEN and CDR2 as SYDVKM. In nucleotides, the CDR3 is TGTGCCAGCGCCTCGGGACTCGGCTATGGCTACACCTTC. It encodes CASASGLGYGYTF.

This clone is a singleton in its sample. This chain's CDR3 is CASSLEKAVYNEQFF. The CDR3 bases are TGTGCCAGCAGCTTAGAGAAAGCGGTCTACAATGAGCAGTTCTTC. This sequence joins TRBV7-2 and TRBJ2-1; weak D call: TRBD2 (5 bases). With 1 base removed from V and 3 bases from J, the gap between germline ends came to 10 bases. The CDR3 spans 15 residues. Germline lookup yields CDR1 SGHTA and CDR2 FQGNSA. Together with reference TRBV7-2 and TRBJ2-1, the CDR3 gives the full variable domain: GAGVSQSPSNKVTEKGKDVELRCDPISGHTALYWYRQSLGQGLEFLIYFQGNSAPDKSGLPSDRFSAERTGGSVSTLTIQRTQQEDSAVYLCASSLEKAVYNEQFFGPGTRLTVL.

V gene TRBV9 combines with J gene TRBJ2-1; 8 bases line up with TRBD2. The V gene's germline CDR1 is SGDLS and CDR2 YYNGEE. The CDR3 has 15 residues. J gave up 3 bases and V 4 bases, and 6 bases lay outside the gene matches. CDR3 sequence: CASSPTSGLYNEQFF. The CDR3 DNA reads TGTGCCAGCAGCCCAACTAGCGGACTCTACAATGAGCAGTTCTTC. The variable domain in full, completed from reference TRBV9 and TRBJ2-1, reads DSGVTQTPKHLITATGQRVTLRCSPRSGDLSVYWYQQSLDQGLQFLIQYYNGEERAKGNILERFSAQQFPDLHSELNLSSLELGDSALYFCASSPTSGLYNEQFFGPGTRLTVL.

The chain has TRBV5-1 and TRBJ2-3; 7 bases fit TRBD2. The CDR3 spans 15 residues. V trimming: 2 bases; J trimming: 6 bases; junction bases outside the gene matches: 9. In germline, CDR1 is SGHRS, CDR2 YFSETQ. The CDR3 loop reads CASSFSAGDADTQYF. The CDR3 DNA is TGCGCCAGCAGCTTTAGTGCGGGGGATGCGGATACGCAGTATTTT.

The V gene is TRBV18, the J gene TRBJ1-1; D is uncertain. Germline-derived CDR1 and CDR2 are KGHSH and LQKENI. CDR3 length: 12 residues. V lost 2 bases, J lost 6 bases, and 7 bases lay in between. CDR3 sequence: CASSPGKAEAFF. The CDR3 DNA reads TGTGCCAGCTCACCAGGGAAGGCTGAAGCTTTCTTT.

The V and J genes are TRBV11-2 and TRBJ2-7; 7 bases fit TRBD2. Looked up from germline, CDR1 is SGHAT and CDR2 is FQNNGV. This CDR3 comprises 15 residues. The ends lost 1 base at V and 0 bases at J; junction bases unmatched: 3. The CDR3: CASSLAASGSYEQYF. CDR3 nucleotides: TGTGCCAGCAGCTTAGCAGCTAGCGGCTCCTACGAGCAGTACTTC.